This entry is about one T cell receptor beta chain. Its antigen is as yet unknown. The sample is drawn from a study of T cell repertoires in cytomegalovirus infection. Overall study: As its CMV epitopes, the study selected recently identified HLA-C-restricted and well-studied HLA-B-restricted targets. Indications came from public TCR beta signatures; they pointed to CMV infection and to a matching HLA type.

TCRdb passed the reads through MiXCR, listing each CDR3 protein once. The table includes fewer than 1,000,000 distinct CDR3 sequences, 25% to 40% detected once. Whole-study results and caveats: People with CMV and the relevant HLA were identified by cumulative public TCR beta family frequency. Within the response measured ex vivo, HLA-C-restricted CMV-specific TCR beta clonotypes were dominant.

There are 17 residues in the CDR3. Germline CDR1 reads MNHEY; CDR2 reads SMNVEV (reference sequence). The V end lost 3 bases, the J end lost 6 bases, and 24 bases lay between the germline ends. V and J are TRBV27 and TRBJ2-7; D may be TRBD1 or TRBD2 (6 bases each). Source: cultured CD8+ T cells from PBMCs, taken from culture after CMV antigen stimulation. The sequence derives from a human donor in good health (CMV status not recorded). Some clones in this sample may be carry-over from other donors' samples. The chain's CDR3 is CASSFLTTGSRDSEQYF. The CDR3 DNA follows: TGTGCCAGCAGTTTCCTGACTACAGGGAGCAGGGACTCCGAGCAGTACTTC.